Below are 30 T cell receptor beta chains sequenced from a single sample in a study of OX40 agonist ivuxolimab in advanced cancers. Repertoires were generated with immunoSEQ multiplex PCR, while TCRdb's copy carries only in-frame clones and drops some. The top ten clones hold around 0.4% of a sample with approximately 70,000 clones, 80% to 95% of them seen once. Here the sequenced sample was CD4+ or CD8+ T cells sorted from blood, taken in a trial of the OX40 agonist ivuxolimab. These receptors all come from an adult with an advanced solid tumor such as melanoma, head and neck, liver or kidney cancer.

The genes are TRBV4-1 and TRBJ2-1; 9 nucleotides line up with TRBD2. The CDR3 sequence is 15 residues long. Germline V lookup: CDR1 MGHRA, CDR2 YSYEKL. With V trimmed by 4 bases and J by 6 bases, 7 bases remained unmatched. CDR3: CASSLLAGPVNEQFF. In nucleotides, the CDR3 is TGCGCCAGCAGCCTCCTAGCGGGACCAGTCAATGAGCAGTTCTTC.

CDR3 in amino acids: CASSKVKAGGVRTEQFF. CDR3 DNA: TGTGCCAGCAGCAAAGTTAAGGCGGGAGGCGTCCGAACTGAGCAGTTCTTC. The chain combines TRBV21-1 with TRBJ2-1; the DNA was not compared with TRBD2, the D call given in the table. TRBV21-1 has pseudogene status. The CDR3 runs 17 residues.

A single count supports this clone. The CDR3 DNA reads TGTGCCAGCCTAGCGGGGAACAGTATCACAGATACGCAGTATTTT. It codes for CASLAGNSITDTQYF. The rearrangement links TRBV5-4 to TRBJ2-3, with 9 bases aligning to TRBD2. This CDR3 has 15 residues. V lost 7 bases to trimming and J lost 2 bases; unmatched junction nucleotides: 8. Germline assignment: CDR1 SGHNT and CDR2 YYREEE (reference sequence). Using reference TRBV5-4 and TRBJ2-3 for the parts outside the CDR3, the full variable domain is ETGVTQSPTHLIKTRGQQVTLRCSSQSGHNTVSWYQQALGQGPQFIFQYYREEENGRGNFPPRFSGLQFPNYSSELNVNALELDDSALYLCASLAGNSITDTQYFGPGTRLTVL.

V and J are TRBV5-8 and TRBJ2-7, with D unresolved. Deletions cut 2 bases from V and 2 bases from J, with 2 bases between. Germline V lookup: CDR1 SGHTS, CDR2 YDEGEE. The CDR3 runs to 11 residues. DNA for the CDR3: TGTGCCAGCAGCTTTACCTACGAGCAGTACTTC. Translation: CASSFTYEQYF.

The genes are TRBV30 and TRBJ2-5, with 7 positions matching TRBD2. The length of the CDR3 is 11 residues. J gave up 9 bases and V 4 bases, and 5 bases lay outside the gene matches. CDR1 and CDR2 from the germline V gene are GTSNPN and SVGIG (reference sequence). This CDR3 is CAWMGGGAQYF. The CDR3 DNA sequence: TGTGCCTGGATGGGGGGAGGGGCCCAGTACTTC.

This chain connects TRBV2 to TRBJ2-6; 8 bases are shared with TRBD1. This CDR3 comprises 16 residues. The junction had 8 bases not matched to a gene; V was cut back by 10 bases and J by 0 bases. Germline V gene sequence: CDR1 SNHLY, CDR2 FYNNEI. CDR3 bases: TGTGCCACCCCCGGACAGGGCCTCTCTGGGGCCAACGTCCTGACTTTC. This codes for CATPGQGLSGANVLTF.

The chain recombines TRBV7-8 with TRBJ2-7; 9 positions match TRBD2. Trimming removed 5 bases from V and 4 bases from J; junction bases left unmatched: 9. The length of the CDR3 is 15 residues. The germline gives CDR1 SGHVS, CDR2 FQNEAQ. CDR3 amino acids: CASSPFRAGGYEQYF. In nucleotides, the CDR3 is TGTGCCAGCAGCCCGTTCCGGGCGGGAGGGTACGAGCAGTACTTC.

This rearrangement joins TRBV2 to TRBJ2-3, with 8 nucleotides matching TRBD2. The CDR3 is 14 residues long. Germline V gene sequence: CDR1 SNHLY, CDR2 FYNNEI. J lost 2 bases, V lost 8 bases, and 6 bases had no gene match. The CDR3 nucleotides are TGTGCCAGCCGGCTTAGCGGGAACACAGATACGCAGTATTTT. It is translated as CASRLSGNTDTQYF.

Regarding this clone: The sample carries other DNA sequences with the same CDR3. The rearrangement links TRBV5-1 to TRBJ2-2; D gene uncertain. Per germline, CDR1 SGHRS and CDR2 YFSETQ. The ends were cut back, 0 bases at V and 0 bases at J, with 6 bases in the middle. This CDR3 has 15 amino acids. The CDR3 nucleotides read TGCGCCAGCAGCTTGGGGCGTGCGAACACCGGGGAGCTGTTTTTT. Protein product: CASSLGRANTGELFF.

The chain is built from TRBV18 and TRBJ2-5, with TRBD2 identical over 8 bases. Losses at the gene ends were 3 bases for V and 5 bases for J; bases not matched to a gene: 8. This CDR3 spans 15 amino acids. Germline lookup yields CDR1 KGHSH and CDR2 LQKENI. The CDR3 region is CASSPISGGPETQYF. The CDR3 nucleotides read TGTGCCAGCTCACCGATCAGCGGGGGCCCCGAGACCCAGTACTTC.

J is TRBJ2-2 and V is TRBV5-1; 7 bases are shared with TRBD2. The germline V gene has CDR1 SGHRS and CDR2 YFSETQ. V dropped 5 bases and J dropped 0; count of bases not matched to a gene: 4. The CDR3 spans 15 residues. This CDR3 is CASRPGLSNTGELFF. The DNA for the CDR3 is TGCGCCAGCAGGCCGGGACTATCGAACACCGGGGAGCTGTTTTTT.

This clone was seen a handful of times. The CDR3 sequence: CASSLDTSSYEQYF. For the CDR3, the DNA is TGCGCCAGCAGTTTGGACACCAGCTCCTACGAGCAGTACTTC. The chain combines TRBV10-1 with TRBJ2-7; D might be TRBD1 (5 bases). The CDR3 runs to 14 residues. Germline CDR1 reads WNHNN; CDR2 reads SYGVQD (reference sequence). V was pared by 5 bases and J by 0 bases, with 11 bases between.

The rearrangement uses TRBV5-8 and TRBJ1-4, with D tentatively TRBD1 (5 bases). The CDR3 runs to 15 residues. Germline lookup yields CDR1 SGHTS and CDR2 YDEGEE. With 7 bases removed from V and 5 bases from J, the gap between germline ends came to 18 bases. CDR3 loop: CASETVRDGNEKLFF. The CDR3 bases are TGTGCCAGCGAGACCGTCCGGGACGGCAATGAAAAACTGTTTTTT.

The rearrangement joins TRBV10-3 to TRBJ2-1, with D hard to call. The CDR3 extends over 13 amino acids. Trimming cost V 0 bases and J 9 bases, with 9 bases left between them. Germline CDR1 reads ENHRY; CDR2 reads SYGVKD. CDR3 bases: TGTGCCATCAGTGAGTCGGATTTGGGTGAGCAGTTCTTC. Translating gives CAISESDLGEQFF.

The J gene is TRBJ1-4, the V gene TRBV7-9; D not resolved. Germline assignment: CDR1 SEHNR and CDR2 FQNEAQ (reference sequence). The CDR3 has 15 residues. V lost 4 bases and J lost 0, with 9 bases in between. In DNA, the CDR3 is TGTGCCAGCAGCTGGACGGTGACAACTAATGAAAAACTGTTTTTT. The encoded protein is CASSWTVTTNEKLFF.

The rearrangement joins TRBV5-1 to TRBJ2-1, with unresolved D. CDR3 length equals 14 residues. Germline values: CDR1 SGHRS, CDR2 YFSETQ. The V end lost 4 bases, the J end lost 0 bases, and 8 bases lay between the germline ends. In nucleotides, the CDR3 is TGCGCCAGCAGCGCCCAAAGCTCCTACAATGAGCAGTTCTTC. Protein: CASSAQSSYNEQFF.

The gene calls are TRBV18 and TRBJ1-1; D is unclear. This CDR3 is built from 13 residues. Trimming removed 8 bases at V and 2 bases at J, with 12 bases between. Looked up from germline, CDR1 is KGHSH and CDR2 is LQKENI. This CDR3 is CASTRTANTEAFF. In DNA, the CDR3 is TGTGCCAGCACCCGGACGGCTAACACTGAAGCTTTCTTT.

This clone has a handful of counts. The chain employs TRBV28 and TRBJ1-2; D gene ambiguous. The V gene's germline CDR1 is MDHEN and CDR2 SYDVKM. The CDR3 has 15 amino acids. Trimming shortened V by 5 bases and J by 5 bases, and 18 bases separated the two germline ends. CDR3 nucleotide sequence: TGTGCCAGCAGTCCGCCTGGCCCCGTTCATTATGGCTACACCTTC. As protein: CASSPPGPVHYGYTF.

J is TRBJ1-4 and V is TRBV18; no definite D call. This CDR3 has 14 residues. The germline V and J ends were trimmed by 2 bases and 7 bases, with 11 bases remaining between them. The germline V gene has CDR1 KGHSH and CDR2 LQKENI. The CDR3 loop is CASSPGQALEKLFF. The CDR3 DNA is TGTGCCAGCTCACCAGGGCAGGCCCTTGAAAAACTGTTTTTT.

This chain connects TRBV19 to TRBJ2-7; 8 bases map to TRBD1. The V and J ends lost 4 bases and 4 bases, in that order; junction bases with no gene match: 6. This CDR3 is 14 amino acids long. Per germline, CDR1 LNHDA and CDR2 SQIVND (reference sequence). The CDR3 here is CASSKTGAFYEQYF. CDR3 bases: TGTGCCAGTAGTAAGACAGGGGCGTTTTACGAGCAGTACTTC.

Only one count was recorded for this clone. The chain has TRBV30 and TRBJ2-2, with TRBD1 matching 11 bases. The CDR3 sequence is 15 residues long. Germline CDR1 GTSNPN, CDR2 SVGIG (reference sequence). V was clipped by 0 bases and J by 7 bases; unmatched bases: 4. This chain's CDR3 is CAWSVGQGAGGELFF. DNA of the CDR3: TGTGCCTGGAGTGTAGGACAGGGGGCAGGCGGGGAGCTGTTTTTT.

This clone was seen a single time. V and J are TRBV10-1 and TRBJ2-1; 8 bases are shared with TRBD2. After removal of 6 bases from V and 4 bases from J, the junction contained 8 bases not matched to a gene. The CDR3 totals 15 residues. From germline, CDR1 is WNHNN and CDR2 SYGVQD (reference sequence). The CDR3 sequence is CASSAGTSGYNEQFF. Written as DNA, the CDR3 is TGCGCCAGCAGCGCCGGCACTAGCGGATACAATGAGCAGTTCTTC.

This chain uses TRBV6-5 with TRBJ2-7, with 7 bases identical to TRBD1. Germline V gives CDR1 MNHEY, CDR2 SVGAGI. The CDR3 extends over 13 amino acids. V lost 4 bases, J lost 0 bases, and 0 bases stayed unmatched. The CDR3 loop is CASSSGGSYEQYF. As DNA, the CDR3 is TGTGCCAGCAGTTCAGGGGGCTCCTACGAGCAGTACTTC.

The chain recombines TRBV19 with TRBJ1-1, with no clear D. Germline loops: CDR1 LNHDA, CDR2 SQIVND (reference sequence). CDR3 length equals 14 residues. Trimming removed 1 base at V and 1 base at J, with 7 bases between. The CDR3 loop is CASSIGAANTEAFF. For the CDR3, the DNA is TGTGCCAGTAGTATAGGGGCAGCGAACACTGAAGCTTTCTTT.

The rearrangement links TRBV13 to TRBJ1-4, with D tentatively TRBD1 (5 bases). Germline V gives CDR1 PRHDT, CDR2 FYEKMQ (reference sequence). Trimming took 5 bases from V and 8 from J, leaving 18 bases between them. CDR3 length equals 15 residues. CDR3: CASSPRGRTPEKLFF. CDR3 DNA: TGTGCCAGCAGCCCGCGGGGACGTACTCCCGAAAAACTGTTTTTT.

The CDR3 reads CASSLARTRPSTYTF. CDR3 coding DNA: TGTGCCAGCAGCTTAGCCAGGACAAGACCATCTACCTACACCTTC. The chain is built from TRBV11-2 and TRBJ1-2, with a possible D match to TRBD1 (5 bases). Germline loops: CDR1 SGHAT, CDR2 FQNNGV. This CDR3 region has 15 residues. V gave up 1 base and J gave up 10 bases, with 19 bases separating them.

This clone was found once. J is TRBJ2-5 and V is TRBV2, with D perhaps given as TRBD1 or TRBD2 (7 bases each). V lost 4 bases, J lost 5 bases, and 14 bases lay in between. Looked up from germline, CDR1 is SNHLY and CDR2 is FYNNEI. This CDR3 is 14 amino acids long. As DNA, the CDR3 is TGTGCCAGCAGTGCCAACCAGGGGGGGGAGACCCAGTACTTC. Encoded protein: CASSANQGGETQYF.

The V gene is TRBV5-1, the J gene TRBJ2-1; maybe TRBD1 (6 bases). CDR1 is SGHRS and CDR2 is YFSETQ in the germline V gene. The CDR3 has 16 amino acids. Trimming took 4 bases from V and 4 from J, leaving 18 bases between them. The CDR3 loop reads CASSRRTARGYNEQFF. The CDR3, as DNA: TGCGCCAGCAGCCGAAGGACAGCCCGAGGTTACAATGAGCAGTTCTTC.

Regarding this clone: This specimen includes other DNA sequences encoding the same CDR3. This sequence joins TRBV11-3 and TRBJ2-3, with D possibly TRBD1 on 5 matching bases. The V and J ends lost 1 base and 0 bases respectively, with 11 bases between them. Germline V gene data show CDR1 as SGHNT and CDR2 as YENEEA. The CDR3 spans 16 residues. The CDR3 DNA follows: TGTGCCAGCAGCTTAGTAGCAGGGTCTAGCACAGATACGCAGTATTTT. It encodes CASSLVAGSSTDTQYF.

This chain joins TRBV19 and TRBJ2-2; D not certain. Germline CDR1 reads LNHDA; CDR2 reads SQIVND (reference sequence). V dropped 7 bases and J dropped 6 bases, with 18 bases sitting between them. This CDR3 is built from 15 residues. This chain's CDR3 is CASIGRVAGAGELFF. The DNA of the CDR3 is TGTGCCAGTATCGGCCGAGTGGCTGGGGCCGGGGAGCTGTTTTTT. The full variable domain, rest sourced from reference TRBV19 and TRBJ2-2, is DGGITQSPKYLFRKEGQNVTLSCEQNLNHDAMYWYRQDPGQGLRLIYYSQIVNDFQKGDIAEGYSVSREKKESFPLTVTSAQKNPTAFYLCASIGRVAGAGELFFGEGSRLTVL.